The 32 T cell receptor beta chains given below trace back to one sample, sequenced in a study of T cell responses to AZD1222 COVID-19 vaccine. Clones were read by immunoSEQ multiplex PCR, and TCRdb kept only the in-frame ones, dropping some. This table holds approximately 52,000 clones, 87% found once. The source material was peripheral blood, sampled 28 days after the second AZD1222 dose. The receptor source for this set is an adult who received the AZD1222 COVID-19 vaccine.

This clone was counted once. The CDR3, as DNA: TGTGCCAGCAGTGGCCCCTCTAGCGGGCCAAACACCGGGGAGCTGTTTTTT. It translates to CASSGPSSGPNTGELFF. The rearrangement uses TRBV2 and TRBJ2-2, with TRBD2 matching over 8 bases. Germline assignment: CDR1 SNHLY and CDR2 FYNNEI. Trimming at V came to 4 bases and at J to 2 bases, leaving 9 bases not matched to a gene. The CDR3 is made up of 17 amino acids.

The rearrangement joins TRBV27 to TRBJ2-3; D unclear. Trimming left V 3 bases short and J 4 bases short, with 11 bases between. In germline, CDR1 is MNHEY, CDR2 SMNVEV (reference sequence). This CDR3 contains 14 residues. The CDR3 DNA follows: TGTGCCAGCAGTTTCACAAGGGCTGCAGATACGCAGTATTTT. Protein sequence: CASSFTRAADTQYF.

V and J are TRBV7-6 and TRBJ2-7; perhaps D is TRBD1 or TRBD2 (7 bases each). The V end lost 3 bases, the J end lost 1 base, and 28 bases lay between the germline ends. The V gene's germline CDR1 is SGHVS and CDR2 FNYEAQ. The CDR3 is made up of 20 amino acids. The CDR3 sequence is CASSFRGAEGAPSGSYEQYF. CDR3 DNA: TGTGCCAGCAGCTTTCGGGGAGCGGAGGGGGCGCCTAGCGGATCCTACGAGCAGTACTTC. Complete variable domain (other parts from reference TRBV7-6 and TRBJ2-7): GAGVSQSPRYKVTKRGQDVALRCDPISGHVSLYWYRQALGQGPEFLTYFNYEAQQDKSGLPNDRFSAERPEGSISTLTIQRTEQRDSAMYRCASSFRGAEGAPSGSYEQYFGPGTRLTVT.

The chain joins TRBV25-1 to TRBJ2-3; D is uncertain. The CDR3 is 14 amino acids. The V end was cut by 1 base, the J end by 3 bases, with 8 bases between. Looked up from germline, CDR1 is MGHDK and CDR2 is SYGVNS. The CDR3 DNA follows: TGTGCCAGCAGTGAATGGGGAAGGACAGATACGCAGTATTTT. Residues: CASSEWGRTDTQYF. Full variable domain (outside the CDR3, taken from reference TRBV25-1 and TRBJ2-3): EADIYQTPRYLVIGTGKKITLECSQTMGHDKMYWYQQDPGMELHLIHYSYGVNSTEKGDLSSESTVSRIRTEHFPLTLESARPSHTSQYLCASSEWGRTDTQYFGPGTRLTVL.

This chain links TRBV7-3 with TRBJ2-3, with D possibly matching TRBD2 (7 bases). The CDR3 extends over 15 amino acids. Germline V gives CDR1 SGHTA, CDR2 FQGTGA. Trimming shortened V by 5 bases and J by 4 bases, and 16 bases separated the two germline ends. CDR3 coding DNA: TGTGCCAGCAGCCCAGAGGGGGGGTGGGCAGATACGCAGTATTTT. Protein: CASSPEGGWADTQYF.

The CDR3 DNA is TGTGCCAGCAGTGATCAGGCTAGCAATCAGCCCCAGCATTTT. As protein: CASSDQASNQPQHF. V usage is TRBV6-1 and J usage is TRBJ1-5, with no clear D. Per germline, CDR1 MNHNS and CDR2 SASEGT. Trimming cost V 3 bases and J 0 bases, with 6 bases left between them. The CDR3 runs 14 residues.

J is TRBJ1-2 and V is TRBV5-4, with D possibly TRBD1 on 6 matching bases. CDR1 and CDR2 (germline): SGHNT, YYREEE (reference sequence). Trimming took 0 bases from V and 8 from J, leaving 14 bases between them. The CDR3 is 14 residues long. CDR3 nucleotide sequence: TGTGCCAGCAGCTTGGCCACAGGGCGGGGCGGCTACACCTTC. Protein product: CASSLATGRGGYTF.

The chain joins TRBV7-2 to TRBJ1-1; perhaps TRBD1 as D (5 bases). Germline assignment: CDR1 SGHTA and CDR2 FQGNSA. V dropped 3 bases and J dropped 5 bases, with 13 bases sitting between them. The CDR3 sequence is 14 residues long. The CDR3 region has the DNA TGTGCCAGCAGCTTCCAGGGCGCGGGGACTGAAGCTTTCTTT. Translating gives CASSFQGAGTEAFF.

This sequence joins TRBV3-1 (or the pseudogene TRBV3-2) and TRBJ2-5; 10 nucleotides agree with TRBD2. CDR3 length equals 14 residues. V was pared by 5 bases and J by 5 bases, with 5 bases of the junction left unmatched. Germline V gives CDR1 LGHDT, CDR2 YNNKEL (reference sequence). CDR3 loop: CASSVSGRGETQYF. Written as DNA, the CDR3 is TGTGCCAGCAGCGTAAGCGGGAGGGGTGAGACCCAGTACTTC.

This chain joins TRBV7-8 and TRBJ2-2, with D maybe TRBD1 (5 bases). The V and J ends lost 5 bases and 3 bases respectively, with 19 bases between them. CDR3 length: 17 amino acids. Germline assignment: CDR1 SGHVS and CDR2 FQNEAQ. The CDR3 loop is CASSIFRGSGDTGELFF. The DNA for the CDR3 is TGTGCCAGCAGCATATTTAGGGGATCCGGAGACACCGGGGAGCTGTTTTTT.

The rearrangement links TRBV19 to TRBJ1-3; TRBD1 agrees at 7 bases. The length of the CDR3 is 15 residues. Losses at the gene ends were 5 bases for V and 0 bases for J; bases not matched to a gene: 4. Germline-derived CDR1 and CDR2 are LNHDA and SQIVND (reference sequence). CDR3 amino acids: CASSVGTASGNTIYF. The CDR3 DNA reads TGTGCCAGTAGTGTCGGGACAGCCTCTGGAAACACCATATATTTT.

This chain uses TRBV5-1 with TRBJ2-1, with TRBD1 matching over 11 bases. The germline V gene encodes CDR1 SGHRS and CDR2 YFSETQ. V was pared by 4 bases and J by 1 base, with 4 bases of the junction left unmatched. This CDR3 spans 16 amino acids. CDR3 in amino acids: CASSPGDRGSYNEQFF. Written as DNA, the CDR3 is TGCGCCAGCAGCCCCGGGGACAGGGGGTCCTACAATGAGCAGTTCTTC.

The V gene is TRBV19, the J gene TRBJ2-7, with a weak D call TRBD2 (6 bases). The CDR3 is 14 amino acids. The germline gives CDR1 LNHDA, CDR2 SQIVND (reference sequence). V was trimmed by 4 bases and J by 6 bases, leaving 16 bases between them. In nucleotides, the CDR3 is TGTGCCAGTAGTACTTTACTAGCTGAGGGCGAGCAGTACTTC. Encoded protein: CASSTLLAEGEQYF. Full variable domain (outside the CDR3, taken from reference TRBV19 and TRBJ2-7): DGGITQSPKYLFRKEGQNVTLSCEQNLNHDAMYWYRQDPGQGLRLIYYSQIVNDFQKGDIAEGYSVSREKKESFPLTVTSAQKNPTAFYLCASSTLLAEGEQYFGPGTRLTVT.

The rearrangement uses TRBV28 and TRBJ2-7; 7 bases map to TRBD1. V was pared by 6 bases and J by 4 bases, with 3 bases of the junction left unmatched. The CDR3 consists of 12 residues. Germline lookup yields CDR1 MDHEN and CDR2 SYDVKM. The CDR3 here is CASSTGEYEQYF. The CDR3 DNA sequence: TGTGCCAGCAGCACAGGGGAGTACGAGCAGTACTTC.

V gene TRBV12-3 or TRBV12-4 combines with J gene TRBJ1-5, with D uncertain. V dropped 6 bases and J dropped 5 bases, with 11 bases sitting between them. The CDR3 runs to 13 residues. The CDR3 bases are TGTGCCAGCAGCCGCGGACCTTATCAGCCCCAGCATTTT. It translates to CASSRGPYQPQHF.

V is TRBV25-1 and J is TRBJ2-2; TRBD2 matches 8 bases. V dropped 3 bases and J dropped 3; count of bases not matched to a gene: 9. This CDR3 comprises 17 residues. Germline assignment: CDR1 MGHDK and CDR2 SYGVNS. CDR3 in DNA: TGTGCCAGCAGTGATCCTGAACTAGCGGTTTACACCGGGGAGCTGTTTTTT. Residues: CASSDPELAVYTGELFF.

CDR3: CASSQEGRHNEQFF. Written as DNA, the CDR3 is TGTGCCAGCAGCCAAGAAGGCAGACACAATGAGCAGTTCTTC. The gene calls are TRBV4-2 and TRBJ2-1; D is ambiguous. The length of the CDR3 is 14 residues. Looked up from germline, CDR1 is LGHNA and CDR2 is YNFKEQ. Trimming took 0 bases from V and 5 from J, leaving 8 bases between them.

The chain uses TRBV7-2 and TRBJ2-3, with TRBD1 matching 7 bases. J lost 0 bases, V lost 7 bases, and 4 bases had no gene match. The CDR3 contains 14 residues. The V gene's germline CDR1 is SGHTA and CDR2 FQGNSA. DNA for the CDR3: TGTGCCAGCACCCCCAGGGGGAGCACAGATACGCAGTATTTT. Translated, it gives CASTPRGSTDTQYF.

The chain uses TRBV19 and TRBJ2-1, with 9 bases fitting TRBD2. J lost 0 bases, V lost 2 bases, and 8 bases had no gene match. The CDR3 spans 18 residues. The germline gives CDR1 LNHDA, CDR2 SQIVND (reference sequence). The CDR3 loop reads CASSISAGLANSYNEQFF. Written as DNA, the CDR3 is TGTGCCAGTAGTATATCAGCGGGACTAGCCAACTCCTACAATGAGCAGTTCTTC.

This rearrangement joins TRBV29-1 to TRBJ2-2; D might be TRBD2 (6 bases). CDR3 size: 16 residues. V shed 4 bases and J shed 5 bases, with 20 bases lying between them. The germline gives CDR1 SQVTM, CDR2 ANQGSEA. The CDR3 DNA sequence: TGCAGCGTTGGGGGAGCCCCGGGACTTGGGACCGGGGAGCTGTTTTTT. It codes for CSVGGAPGLGTGELFF.

The V and J genes are TRBV7-2 and TRBJ1-3; the D is unclear. CDR1 SGHTA and CDR2 FQGNSA come from the germline V gene. The CDR3 contains 16 residues. V lost 1 base and J 4 bases, leaving 14 bases between the germline ends. CDR3 residues: CASSLVAGSTGNTIYF. The CDR3 region has the DNA TGTGCCAGCAGCTTAGTTGCGGGGAGTACGGGAAACACCATATATTTT. The whole variable domain, remainder taken from reference TRBV7-2 and TRBJ1-3, is GAGVSQSPSNKVTEKGKDVELRCDPISGHTALYWYRQSLGQGLEFLIYFQGNSAPDKSGLPSDRFSAERTGGSVSTLTIQRTQQEDSAVYLCASSLVAGSTGNTIYFGEGSWLTVV.

The chain employs TRBV19 and TRBJ2-3; 8 positions match TRBD2. This CDR3 has 14 residues. Per the germline V gene, CDR1 is LNHDA and CDR2 is SQIVND (reference sequence). J gave up 6 bases and V 1 base, and 3 bases lay outside the gene matches. DNA of the CDR3: TGTGCCAGTAGTATAGGACTAGCGCTCGATACGCAGTATTTT. The encoded protein is CASSIGLALDTQYF.

The chain couples TRBV29-1 to TRBJ2-3, with D possibly being TRBD1 or TRBD2 (5 bases each). Germline assignment: CDR1 SQVTM and CDR2 ANQGSEA. The CDR3 is 13 residues long. Between the trimmed V and J ends, which lost 7 bases and 4 bases, there was a span of 15 bases. CDR3 protein: CSGDQFGADTQYF. The CDR3 bases are TGCAGCGGGGACCAGTTTGGGGCAGATACGCAGTATTTT.

The chain uses TRBV25-1 and TRBJ1-1; D may be TRBD1 (5 bases). In germline, CDR1 is MGHDK, CDR2 SYGVNS. The CDR3 length is 13 residues. Trimming took 6 bases from V and 3 from J, leaving 11 bases between them. Here the CDR3 reads CASSPGSDTEAFF. In nucleotides, the CDR3 is TGTGCCAGCAGCCCAGGGTCGGACACTGAAGCTTTCTTT.

The rearrangement joins TRBV7-9 to TRBJ1-5, with a weak D call TRBD1 (6 bases). V lost 0 bases and J 0 bases, leaving 9 bases between the germline ends. The length of the CDR3 is 16 residues. The V gene's germline CDR1 is SEHNR and CDR2 FQNEAQ (reference sequence). CDR3 residues: CASSLAGASSNQPQHF. Written as DNA, the CDR3 is TGTGCCAGCAGCTTAGCGGGGGCTTCTAGCAATCAGCCCCAGCATTTT.

The genes are TRBV11-1 and TRBJ1-3; 10 bases agree with TRBD1. The ends lost 5 bases at V and 2 bases at J; junction bases unmatched: 6. The CDR3 runs to 16 residues. Germline values: CDR1 SGHAT, CDR2 FQDESV (reference sequence). The CDR3 DNA is TGTGCCAGCAGCCCCCCGGGACAGGGGCCTGGAAACACCATATATTTT. Translating gives CASSPPGQGPGNTIYF.

The chain has TRBV6-5 and TRBJ2-7; D assignment may be TRBD1 or TRBD2 (5 bases each). Germline assignment: CDR1 MNHEY and CDR2 SVGAGI. The length of the CDR3 is 15 residues. V dropped 4 bases and J dropped 3 bases, with 16 bases sitting between them. The CDR3 DNA follows: TGTGCCAGCAGTTCGGCGACGGGGCCGGGCTACGAGCAGTACTTC. Protein: CASSSATGPGYEQYF.

This clone was observed a handful of times. The chain recombines TRBV29-1 with TRBJ2-2; D perhaps matches TRBD1 (5 bases). Germline lookup yields CDR1 SQVTM and CDR2 ANQGSEA. The CDR3 has 13 amino acids. In DNA form, the CDR3 reads TGCAGTGCAGGGAATCAGAACACCGGGGAGCTGTTTTTT. Its protein is CSAGNQNTGELFF.

This chain uses TRBV20-1 with TRBJ2-1; D unresolved. This CDR3 spans 11 amino acids. Germline V gene sequence: CDR1 DFQATT, CDR2 SNEGSKA (reference sequence). Deletions cut 3 bases from V and 5 bases from J, with 5 bases between. The chain's CDR3 is CSARGHNEQFF. CDR3 bases: TGCAGTGCTAGGGGTCACAATGAGCAGTTCTTC.

V gene TRBV4-2 combines with J gene TRBJ2-6; TRBD1 aligns across 7 bases. The germline gives CDR1 LGHNA, CDR2 YNFKEQ. The junction had 6 bases not matched to a gene; V was cut back by 2 bases and J by 2 bases. The CDR3 contains 17 residues. CDR3 DNA: TGTGCCAGCAGCCAATCGGGACAGCTGACTGGGGCCAACGTCCTGACTTTC. Translating gives CASSQSGQLTGANVLTF.

The genes are TRBV19 and TRBJ1-2; a weak D match, TRBD1 (6 bases). Per germline, CDR1 LNHDA and CDR2 SQIVND (reference sequence). The CDR3 has 14 amino acids. V lost 3 bases to trimming and J lost 2 bases, with 10 bases between them. The CDR3 DNA reads TGTGCCAGTAGTATCACAGGGCCGAACTATGGCTACACCTTC. Residues: CASSITGPNYGYTF.

The CDR3 bases are TGTGCCAGCAGACCGACGGGACAGGGGGCCTCCTACGAGCAGTACTTC. The encoded protein is CASRPTGQGASYEQYF. J is TRBJ2-7 and V is TRBV28; 12 bases align to TRBD1. The CDR3 loop spans 16 amino acids. Per the germline V gene, CDR1 is MDHEN and CDR2 is SYDVKM. The V and J ends lost 6 bases and 0 bases, in that order; junction bases with no gene match: 6.